Presented here are 26 T cell receptor beta chains from one specimen sequenced in a study of blood T cell repertoires in COVID-19. Produced via immunoSEQ multiplex PCR; TCRdb's table is partial and in-frame only. The repertoire holds over 250,000 clones, with about nine tenths as singletons. The material sequenced was PBMCs or T cells enriched from blood (not recorded which). These receptors originate from a woman aged 18-35 years who had recovered from COVID-19.

This chain joins TRBV27 and TRBJ1-2; 9 positions agree with TRBD1. J was trimmed by 6 bases and V by 5 bases; bases with no gene match: 4. Germline assignment: CDR1 MNHEY and CDR2 SMNVEV (reference sequence). This CDR3 region has 13 residues. The CDR3 loop reads CASSRGQGHGYTF. DNA of the CDR3: TGTGCCAGCAGTCGTGGACAGGGGCATGGCTACACCTTC.

This chain joins TRBV19 and TRBJ1-1; D gene unclear. This CDR3 region has 13 residues. V dropped 3 bases and J dropped 0 bases, with 5 bases sitting between them. The germline V gene encodes CDR1 LNHDA and CDR2 SQIVND (reference sequence). This CDR3 reads CASSIYMNTEAFF. CDR3 DNA: TGTGCCAGTAGTATTTATATGAACACTGAAGCTTTCTTT. The full variable domain, in which reference TRBV19 and TRBJ1-1 provide the parts outside the CDR3, is DGGITQSPKYLFRKEGQNVTLSCEQNLNHDAMYWYRQDPGQGLRLIYYSQIVNDFQKGDIAEGYSVSREKKESFPLTVTSAQKNPTAFYLCASSIYMNTEAFFGQGTRLTVV.

J is TRBJ1-5 and V is TRBV28; no reliable D call. Germline V lookup: CDR1 MDHEN, CDR2 SYDVKM. The CDR3 contains 13 residues. Trimming stripped 5 bases from V and 13 bases from J, with 18 bases between. CDR3 DNA sequence: TGTGCCAGCAGTCTCCCCCCTCCGTCTTCTCAGCATTTT. This sequence encodes CASSLPPPSSQHF. Supplemented by reference TRBV28 and TRBJ1-5, the full variable domain reads DVKVTQSSRYLVKRTGEKVFLECVQDMDHENMFWYRQDPGLGLRLIYFSYDVKMKEKGDIPEGYSVSREKKERFSLILESASTNQTSMYLCASSLPPPSSQHFGDGTRLSIL.

This chain joins TRBV7-3 and TRBJ2-2, with 10 nucleotides matching TRBD1. Germline V gene data show CDR1 as SGHTA and CDR2 as FQGTGA. J lost 3 bases, V lost 2 bases, and 6 bases had no gene match. The CDR3 is made up of 17 amino acids. In nucleotides, the CDR3 is TGTGCCAGCAGCTTAGAGTGGGGACAGGGGTACACCGGGGAGCTGTTTTTT. Translated: CASSLEWGQGYTGELFF.

The chain employs TRBV7-2 and TRBJ2-1; D gene uncertain. This CDR3 has 14 amino acids. With 1 base removed from V and 7 bases from J, the gap between germline ends came to 11 bases. CDR1 is SGHTA and CDR2 is FQGNSA in the germline V gene. The CDR3 region has the DNA TGTGCCAGCAGCTTAGTTGCGCAGAGGAATGAGCAGTTCTTC. This codes for CASSLVAQRNEQFF.

The chain has TRBV15 and TRBJ2-1, with TRBD2 matching 10 bases. Germline CDR1 LNHNV, CDR2 YYDKDF (reference sequence). CDR3 length: 16 residues. The V and J ends lost 3 bases and 1 base, in that order; junction bases with no gene match: 3. The CDR3 protein is CATSRRLAGSYNEQFF. Here the CDR3 DNA reads TGTGCCACCAGCAGGAGACTAGCGGGTTCCTACAATGAGCAGTTCTTC.

The chain links TRBV11-2 to TRBJ2-4; 10 nucleotides agree with TRBD1. Trimming removed 6 bases from V and 5 bases from J; junction bases left unmatched: 7. Per the germline V gene, CDR1 is SGHAT and CDR2 is FQNNGV. The CDR3 is 15 residues long. CDR3 coding DNA: TGTGCCAGCAGTTGGACAGGGGGGATCCAAAACATTCAGTACTTC. It translates to CASSWTGGIQNIQYF.

The rearrangement joins TRBV5-1 to TRBJ1-1, with D perhaps TRBD1 (6 bases). The V and J ends lost 0 bases and 7 bases respectively, with 10 bases between them. Germline CDR1 reads SGHRS; CDR2 reads YFSETQ. The CDR3 consists of 13 residues. CDR3 in DNA: TGCGCCAGCAGCTTGGGGGGGACAAATGAAGCTTTCTTT. This codes for CASSLGGTNEAFF.

The V call is TRBV7-8, the J call TRBJ1-4, with a tentative D call TRBD1 (6 bases). Germline V gives CDR1 SGHVS, CDR2 FQNEAQ. The germline V and J ends were trimmed by 2 bases and 8 bases, with 12 bases remaining between them. The length of the CDR3 is 14 residues. DNA of the CDR3: TGTGCCAGCAGCTTACAGGGGATCCGGGAAAAACTGTTTTTT. Amino acids: CASSLQGIREKLFF.

The rearrangement links TRBV2 to TRBJ1-5; D might be TRBD1 (6 bases). This CDR3 region has 14 residues. The V end lost 5 bases, the J end lost 5 bases, and 13 bases lay between the germline ends. Germline V lookup: CDR1 SNHLY, CDR2 FYNNEI. The CDR3, as DNA: TGTGCCAGCAGTAAACAGGGTTTGGATCAGCCCCAGCATTTT. Its protein is CASSKQGLDQPQHF.

This chain's CDR3 is CASSQIQGAGTEAFF. CDR3 DNA sequence: TGTGCCAGCAGTCAGATACAGGGGGCGGGAACTGAAGCTTTCTTT. This chain links TRBV28 with TRBJ1-1, with 9 bases lining up with TRBD1. Germline V lookup: CDR1 MDHEN, CDR2 SYDVKM. There are 15 residues in the CDR3. The J segment lost 5 bases and the V segment lost 5 bases, leaving 9 bases of the junction unmatched.

The chain employs TRBV4-2 and TRBJ1-4, with D perhaps TRBD1 (6 bases). The ends were cut back, 3 bases at V and 7 bases at J, with 18 bases in the middle. The CDR3 covers 16 residues. Germline V gene sequence: CDR1 LGHNA, CDR2 YNFKEQ. CDR3 coding DNA: TGTGCCAGCAGCCACCCCAGGGGAGAGGACGGTGAAAAACTGTTTTTT. Translating gives CASSHPRGEDGEKLFF.

This sequence joins TRBV28 and TRBJ1-1, with a possible D match to TRBD1 (5 bases). The V gene lost 3 bases and the J gene lost 8 bases, with 10 bases spanning the gap. This CDR3 has 12 amino acids. The germline CDR1 and CDR2 sequences are MDHEN and SYDVKM. The CDR3 here is CASSFPRGEAFF. The CDR3 coding sequence is TGTGCCAGCAGTTTTCCGCGGGGCGAAGCTTTCTTT.

The rearrangement links TRBV2 to TRBJ2-7; 8 positions match TRBD2. The V gene's germline CDR1 is SNHLY and CDR2 FYNNEI. V shed 8 bases and J 6 bases; nucleotides not matched to a gene: 6. This CDR3 contains 12 residues. The CDR3 coding sequence is TGTGCCAGCTCCAACCGGGGGGGCGAGCAGTACTTC. It encodes CASSNRGGEQYF.

The V gene is TRBV5-4, the J gene TRBJ1-5, with D tentatively TRBD1 (5 bases). This CDR3 has 14 amino acids. Between the trimmed V and J ends, which lost 0 bases and 4 bases, there was a span of 8 bases. In germline, CDR1 is SGHNT, CDR2 YYREEE (reference sequence). The CDR3 here is CASSLGTQNQPQHF. CDR3 DNA: TGTGCCAGCAGCTTGGGGACACAGAATCAGCCCCAGCATTTT. Using reference TRBV5-4 and TRBJ1-5 for the parts outside the CDR3, the full variable domain is ETGVTQSPTHLIKTRGQQVTLRCSSQSGHNTVSWYQQALGQGPQFIFQYYREEENGRGNFPPRFSGLQFPNYSSELNVNALELDDSALYLCASSLGTQNQPQHFGDGTRLSIL.

This clone has a single count. The rearrangement joins TRBV6-1 to TRBJ2-1; TRBD2 aligns across 10 bases. In germline, CDR1 is MNHNS, CDR2 SASEGT. The CDR3 covers 14 residues. V shed 6 bases, J shed 10 bases, and the junction held 9 bases outside the gene matches. The CDR3 nucleotides read TGTGCCAGCAGCAGCCAGCGGGGGGGCGTGGAGCAGTTCTTC. Its translation: CASSSQRGGVEQFF.

The gene calls are TRBV7-2 and TRBJ2-2, with TRBD2 identical over 8 bases. Germline assignment: CDR1 SGHTA and CDR2 FQGNSA. This CDR3 region has 17 residues. After removal of 3 bases from V and 5 bases from J, the junction contained 11 bases not matched to a gene. The DNA for the CDR3 is TGTGCCAGCAGCTTCAGGACTAGCAGGCTAGGGACCGGGGAGCTGTTTTTT. It codes for CASSFRTSRLGTGELFF.

This chain uses TRBV29-1 with TRBJ1-1; weak D call: TRBD1 (6 bases). The CDR3 sequence is 14 residues long. V gave up 6 bases and J gave up 3 bases, with 17 bases separating them. In germline, CDR1 is SQVTM, CDR2 ANQGSEA. The CDR3: CSVGGGGSDTEAFF. As DNA, the CDR3 is TGCAGCGTGGGAGGGGGGGGTTCAGACACTGAAGCTTTCTTT.

The V gene is TRBV5-4, the J gene TRBJ2-2; D is perhaps TRBD2 (5 bases). V was cut by 4 bases and J by 4 bases, with 11 bases left in between. The CDR3 totals 14 residues. The V gene's germline CDR1 is SGHNT and CDR2 YYREEE (reference sequence). The CDR3 protein is CASSPYRGTGELFF. CDR3 bases: TGTGCCAGCAGCCCCTACCGGGGCACCGGGGAGCTGTTTTTT.

The V call is TRBV9, the J call TRBJ1-4; the D is unclear. Between the trimmed V and J ends, which lost 4 bases and 14 bases, there was a span of 21 bases. Germline V gene data show CDR1 as SGDLS and CDR2 as YYNGEE. The CDR3 loop spans 14 amino acids. In DNA, the CDR3 is TGTGCCAGCAGCTCAAGTCCAGCGGGCCAAGGGCTGTTTTTT. Its protein is CASSSSPAGQGLFF.

The gene calls are TRBV9 and TRBJ2-3; 13 nucleotides match TRBD2. After removal of 1 base from V and 5 bases from J, the junction contained 4 bases not matched to a gene. The CDR3 sequence is 16 residues long. CDR1 and CDR2 from the germline V gene are SGDLS and YYNGEE. The CDR3 reads CASSVTSGGALDTQYF. The DNA for the CDR3 is TGTGCCAGCAGCGTAACTAGCGGGGGGGCCTTAGATACGCAGTATTTT.

The chain carries TRBV5-4 and TRBJ2-7; 8 nucleotides agree with TRBD1. V shed 4 bases, J shed 2 bases, and the junction held 8 bases outside the gene matches. Germline loops: CDR1 SGHNT, CDR2 YYREEE (reference sequence). This CDR3 is 15 amino acids long. The CDR3 nucleotides are TGTGCCAGCAGCCACGGGACAGGAAACACCTACGAGCAGTACTTC. Translating gives CASSHGTGNTYEQYF.

The chain uses TRBV5-4 and TRBJ2-1; 13 positions match TRBD2. V dropped 4 bases and J dropped 3; count of bases not matched to a gene: 10. This CDR3 contains 18 residues. The germline gives CDR1 SGHNT, CDR2 YYREEE (reference sequence). The CDR3 is CASSHTSGGAARYNEQFF. Written as DNA, the CDR3 is TGTGCCAGCAGCCATACTAGCGGGGGGGCGGCGCGCTACAATGAGCAGTTCTTC. Full variable domain (missing parts from reference TRBV5-4 and TRBJ2-1): ETGVTQSPTHLIKTRGQQVTLRCSSQSGHNTVSWYQQALGQGPQFIFQYYREEENGRGNFPPRFSGLQFPNYSSELNVNALELDDSALYLCASSHTSGGAARYNEQFFGPGTRLTVL.

The chain has TRBV4-3 and TRBJ2-7, with 8 bases aligning to TRBD2. Germline assignment: CDR1 LGHNA and CDR2 YSLEER. V dropped 0 bases and J dropped 4; count of bases not matched to a gene: 8. CDR3 length equals 16 residues. The CDR3 sequence: CASSQDWSGSGYEQYF. The CDR3 coding sequence is TGCGCCAGCAGCCAAGATTGGAGCGGGAGCGGTTACGAGCAGTACTTC.

This clone has a single count. The chain joins TRBV9 to TRBJ2-5; 10 nucleotides match TRBD1. The junction had 11 bases not matched to a gene; V was cut back by 4 bases and J by 5 bases. The CDR3 sequence is 16 residues long. Germline values: CDR1 SGDLS, CDR2 YYNGEE. The CDR3 sequence: CASSLRTGGASETQYF. The CDR3 DNA reads as TGTGCCAGCAGCTTACGGACAGGGGGAGCGTCCGAGACCCAGTACTTC. The full variable domain, its missing parts supplied by reference TRBV9 and TRBJ2-5, is DSGVTQTPKHLITATGQRVTLRCSPRSGDLSVYWYQQSLDQGLQFLIQYYNGEERAKGNILERFSAQQFPDLHSELNLSSLELGDSALYFCASSLRTGGASETQYFGPGTRLLVL.

The genes are TRBV30 and TRBJ1-6; 9 bases line up with TRBD1. Germline lookup yields CDR1 GTSNPN and CDR2 SVGIG (reference sequence). There are 14 residues in the CDR3. Trimming took 7 bases from V and 10 from J; bases not matched to a gene: 11. CDR3 nucleotides: TGTGCCTTTAAACCGGGACAGGGCTTCTCACCCCTCCACTTT. It codes for CAFKPGQGFSPLHF.